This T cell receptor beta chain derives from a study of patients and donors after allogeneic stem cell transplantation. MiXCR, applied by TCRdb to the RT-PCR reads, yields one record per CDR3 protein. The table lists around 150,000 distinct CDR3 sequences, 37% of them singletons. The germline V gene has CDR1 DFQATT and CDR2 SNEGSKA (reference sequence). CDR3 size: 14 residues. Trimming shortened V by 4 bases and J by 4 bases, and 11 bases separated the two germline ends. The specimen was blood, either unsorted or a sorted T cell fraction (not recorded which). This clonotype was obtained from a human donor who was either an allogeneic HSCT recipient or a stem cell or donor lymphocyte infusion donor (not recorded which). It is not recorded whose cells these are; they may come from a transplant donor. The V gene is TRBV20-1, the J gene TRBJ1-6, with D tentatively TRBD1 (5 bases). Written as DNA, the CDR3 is TGCAGTGCTATCACGGGGCTATATAATTCACCCCTCCACTTT. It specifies CSAITGLYNSPLHF.